A selection of T cell receptor beta chains follows, all from one sample in a study of blood T cell repertoires in COVID-19. Sequenced by immunoSEQ multiplex PCR; TCRdb stores in-frame clones only, minus some. The sample holds fewer than 200,000 clones, roughly 86% seen once. The sequencing input was peripheral blood. The receptors were sampled from a man in his forties with active or convalescent COVID-19. The CDR3 runs from the conserved cysteine through the conserved F or W. The order of the fields is J gene, D gene, clone size, V gene, CDR3 protein, CDR3 DNA. The D gene is left open where the match is weak. Clone size is stated in some rows and not others, as once, few, many or a class when expanded.

j_gene: TRBJ1-5
d_gene: -
abundance: -
v_gene: TRBV2
CDR3aa: CASSDQGLVNQPQHF
CDR3nt: TGTGCCAGCAGTGATCAGGGCTTAGTCAATCAGCCCCAGCATTTT

j_gene: TRBJ2-2
d_gene: -
abundance: -
v_gene: TRBV9
CDR3aa: CASSVSDIWGELFF
CDR3nt: TGTGCCAGCAGCGTCTCAGATATATGGGGGGAGCTGTTTTTT

j_gene: TRBJ2-5
d_gene: -
abundance: -
v_gene: TRBV12-3/TRBV12-4
CDR3aa: CASSFPGKETQYF
CDR3nt: TGTGCCAGCAGTTTCCCGGGGAAAGAGACCCAGTACTTC

j_gene: TRBJ1-4
d_gene: -
abundance: -
v_gene: TRBV30
CDR3aa: CAWSRDNSNEKLFF
CDR3nt: TGTGCCTGGAGTCGGGACAATTCTAATGAAAAACTGTTTTTT

j_gene: TRBJ2-5
d_gene: -
abundance: -
v_gene: TRBV2
CDR3aa: CASSEWEETQYF
CDR3nt: TGTGCCAGCAGTGAATGGGAGGAGACCCAGTACTTC

j_gene: TRBJ2-5
d_gene: -
abundance: -
v_gene: TRBV5-4
CDR3aa: CASSLGLQETQYF
CDR3nt: TGTGCCAGCAGCTTGGGACTTCAAGAGACCCAGTACTTC

j_gene: TRBJ1-6
d_gene: -
abundance: -
v_gene: TRBV5-4
CDR3aa: CASSVDSGNSPLHF
CDR3nt: TGTGCCAGCAGCGTGGACAGTGGCAATTCACCCCTCCACTTT

j_gene: TRBJ2-2
d_gene: -
abundance: -
v_gene: TRBV6-6
CDR3aa: CASTAGTGELFF
CDR3nt: TGTGCCAGCACCGCCGGGACCGGGGAGCTGTTTTTT

j_gene: TRBJ1-3
d_gene: -
abundance: -
v_gene: TRBV10-3
CDR3aa: CAISERSSAHSGNTIYF
CDR3nt: TGTGCCATCAGTGAGAGGAGCAGTGCTCACTCTGGAAACACCATATATTTT

j_gene: TRBJ1-5
d_gene: TRBD1
abundance: once
v_gene: TRBV7-9
CDR3aa: CASSLAGGQPQHF
CDR3nt: TGTGCCAGCAGCTTGGCAGGGGGTCAGCCCCAGCATTTT

j_gene: TRBJ1-2
d_gene: -
abundance: many
v_gene: TRBV27
CDR3aa: CASSPHLGQGGGYTF
CDR3nt: TGTGCCAGCAGTCCCCACCTGGGGCAGGGCGGAGGCTACACCTTC

j_gene: TRBJ1-2
d_gene: -
abundance: -
v_gene: TRBV5-1
CDR3aa: CASSSGQSNYGYTF
CDR3nt: TGCGCCAGCAGCTCCGGACAGTCTAACTATGGCTACACCTTC

j_gene: TRBJ2-3
d_gene: TRBD1
abundance: -
v_gene: TRBV5-1
CDR3aa: CASSLGQAADTQYF
CDR3nt: TGCGCCAGCAGCCTAGGACAGGCCGCAGATACGCAGTATTTT

j_gene: TRBJ2-4
d_gene: -
abundance: -
v_gene: TRBV10-1
CDR3aa: CASSRVGIAKNIQYF
CDR3nt: TGCGCCAGCAGCCGAGTCGGGATAGCCAAAAACATTCAGTACTTC

j_gene: TRBJ1-5
d_gene: TRBD1
abundance: -
v_gene: TRBV6-5
CDR3aa: CASSSTAGGIKPQHF
CDR3nt: TGTGCCAGCAGTTCCACGGCAGGGGGCATTAAGCCCCAGCATTTT

j_gene: TRBJ1-6
d_gene: -
abundance: -
v_gene: TRBV15
CDR3aa: CATSRGESSYNSPLHF
CDR3nt: TGTGCCACCAGCAGAGGGGAGAGCTCCTATAATTCACCCCTCCACTTT

j_gene: TRBJ1-5
d_gene: -
abundance: -
v_gene: TRBV2
CDR3aa: CASSEARGNQPQHF
CDR3nt: TGTGCCAGCAGTGAAGCGAGGGGGAATCAGCCCCAGCATTTT

j_gene: TRBJ2-1
d_gene: TRBD2
abundance: once
v_gene: TRBV6-2/TRBV6-3
CDR3aa: CASSYSIGLAGGLSYNEQFF
CDR3nt: TGTGCCAGCAGTTACTCGATTGGACTAGCGGGGGGGCTCTCCTACAATGAGCAGTTCTTC

j_gene: TRBJ1-3
d_gene: -
abundance: -
v_gene: TRBV2
CDR3aa: CASNAGGGAFGYSGNTIYF
CDR3nt: TGTGCCAGCAATGCGGGGGGAGGGGCATTCGGATACTCTGGAAACACCATATATTTT

j_gene: TRBJ1-1
d_gene: -
abundance: -
v_gene: TRBV4-3
CDR3aa: CASSQGGLNTEAFF
CDR3nt: TGCGCCAGCAGCCAGGGGGGGCTGAACACTGAAGCTTTCTTT

j_gene: TRBJ1-1
d_gene: -
abundance: -
v_gene: TRBV29-1
CDR3aa: CSVRGNTEAFF
CDR3nt: TGCAGCGTTCGGGGGAACACTGAAGCTTTCTTT

j_gene: TRBJ1-2
d_gene: TRBD1
abundance: -
v_gene: TRBV29-1
CDR3aa: CSVGNPGQGYGYTF
CDR3nt: TGCAGCGTTGGGAATCCGGGACAGGGGTATGGCTACACCTTC

j_gene: TRBJ1-2
d_gene: TRBD1
abundance: few
v_gene: TRBV5-4
CDR3aa: CASRPGTGRYGYTF
CDR3nt: TGTGCCAGCAGGCCGGGGACAGGGCGGTATGGCTACACCTTC

j_gene: TRBJ2-1
d_gene: -
abundance: once
v_gene: TRBV29-1
CDR3aa: CSALDNEQFF
CDR3nt: TGCAGCGCACTAGACAATGAGCAGTTCTTC

j_gene: TRBJ1-4
d_gene: -
abundance: once
v_gene: TRBV19
CDR3aa: CASIALTGEKLFF
CDR3nt: TGTGCCAGTATAGCCCTGACGGGTGAAAAACTGTTTTTT

j_gene: TRBJ1-6
d_gene: -
abundance: few
v_gene: TRBV28
CDR3aa: CAGSGGSNNSPLHF
CDR3nt: TGTGCAGGGAGTGGGGGCTCAAATAATTCACCCCTCCACTTT

j_gene: TRBJ1-6
d_gene: -
abundance: -
v_gene: TRBV6-4
CDR3aa: CASSDSSDNSPLHF
CDR3nt: TGTGCCAGCAGTGACTCTAGCGATAATTCACCCCTCCACTTT

j_gene: TRBJ1-1
d_gene: -
abundance: -
v_gene: TRBV9
CDR3aa: CASSPGGANTEAFF
CDR3nt: TGTGCCAGCAGCCCCGGGGGAGCCAACACTGAAGCTTTCTTT

j_gene: TRBJ2-7
d_gene: -
abundance: -
v_gene: TRBV10-1
CDR3aa: CASRKTFQNHEQYF
CDR3nt: TGCGCCAGCAGAAAAACTTTTCAAAACCACGAGCAGTACTTC

j_gene: TRBJ1-5
d_gene: TRBD1
abundance: -
v_gene: TRBV28
CDR3aa: CASSLPQGQSSNQPQHF
CDR3nt: TGTGCCAGCAGTTTGCCGCAGGGACAGTCTAGCAATCAGCCCCAGCATTTT

j_gene: TRBJ2-1
d_gene: -
abundance: -
v_gene: TRBV9
CDR3aa: CASSALTQGNEQFF
CDR3nt: TGTGCCAGCAGCGCACTTACTCAGGGCAATGAGCAGTTCTTC

j_gene: TRBJ1-6
d_gene: -
abundance: -
v_gene: TRBV7-6
CDR3aa: CASSLAPPGVNSPLHF
CDR3nt: TGTGCCAGCAGCTTAGCTCCCCCGGGGGTAAATTCACCCCTCCACTTT

j_gene: TRBJ1-5
d_gene: -
abundance: -
v_gene: TRBV6-1
CDR3aa: CASSENFAGEPQHF
CDR3nt: TGTGCCAGCAGTGAGAACTTCGCCGGGGAGCCCCAGCATTTT

j_gene: TRBJ1-5
d_gene: TRBD1
abundance: once
v_gene: TRBV2
CDR3aa: CASRTGGGGGQPQHF
CDR3nt: TGTGCCAGCAGGACAGGGGGCGGTGGCGGTCAGCCCCAGCATTTT

j_gene: TRBJ2-7
d_gene: TRBD1
abundance: -
v_gene: TRBV19
CDR3aa: CASSPRSPGQGHEQYF
CDR3nt: TGTGCCAGTAGTCCTAGATCGCCGGGACAGGGGCACGAGCAGTACTTC

j_gene: TRBJ1-2
d_gene: -
abundance: -
v_gene: TRBV5-5
CDR3aa: CASSREPRTNYGYTF
CDR3nt: TGTGCCAGCAGCCGAGAGCCCAGGACTAACTATGGCTACACCTTC

j_gene: TRBJ2-3
d_gene: -
abundance: once
v_gene: TRBV11-3
CDR3aa: CASSLEGQDTQYF
CDR3nt: TGTGCCAGCAGCTTAGAGGGACAAGATACGCAGTATTTT